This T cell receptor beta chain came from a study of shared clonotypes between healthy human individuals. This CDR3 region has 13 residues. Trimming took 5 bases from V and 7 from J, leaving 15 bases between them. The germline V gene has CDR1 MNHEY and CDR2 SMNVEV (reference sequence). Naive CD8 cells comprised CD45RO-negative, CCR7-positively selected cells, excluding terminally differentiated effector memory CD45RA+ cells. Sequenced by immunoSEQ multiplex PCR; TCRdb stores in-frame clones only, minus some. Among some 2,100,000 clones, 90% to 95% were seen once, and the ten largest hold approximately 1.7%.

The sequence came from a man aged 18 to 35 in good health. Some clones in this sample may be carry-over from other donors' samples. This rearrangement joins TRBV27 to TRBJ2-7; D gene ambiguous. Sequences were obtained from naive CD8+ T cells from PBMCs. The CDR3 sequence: CASSLIPPKEQYF. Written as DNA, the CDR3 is TGTGCCAGCAGTCTCATACCCCCAAAGGAGCAGTACTTC.